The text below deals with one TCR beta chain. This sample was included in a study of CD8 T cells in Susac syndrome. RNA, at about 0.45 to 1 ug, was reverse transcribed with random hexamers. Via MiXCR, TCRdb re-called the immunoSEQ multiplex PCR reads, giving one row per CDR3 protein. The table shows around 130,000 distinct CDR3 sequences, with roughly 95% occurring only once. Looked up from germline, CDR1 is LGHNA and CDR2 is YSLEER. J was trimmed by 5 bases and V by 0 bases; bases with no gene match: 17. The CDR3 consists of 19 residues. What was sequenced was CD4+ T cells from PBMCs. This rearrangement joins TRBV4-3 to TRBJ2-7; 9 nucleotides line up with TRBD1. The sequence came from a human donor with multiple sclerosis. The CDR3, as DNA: TGCGCCAGCAGCCAAGAAATCGCACTGACCGGGACAGGGTCCCACGAGCAGTACTTC. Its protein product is CASSQEIALTGTGSHEQYF.